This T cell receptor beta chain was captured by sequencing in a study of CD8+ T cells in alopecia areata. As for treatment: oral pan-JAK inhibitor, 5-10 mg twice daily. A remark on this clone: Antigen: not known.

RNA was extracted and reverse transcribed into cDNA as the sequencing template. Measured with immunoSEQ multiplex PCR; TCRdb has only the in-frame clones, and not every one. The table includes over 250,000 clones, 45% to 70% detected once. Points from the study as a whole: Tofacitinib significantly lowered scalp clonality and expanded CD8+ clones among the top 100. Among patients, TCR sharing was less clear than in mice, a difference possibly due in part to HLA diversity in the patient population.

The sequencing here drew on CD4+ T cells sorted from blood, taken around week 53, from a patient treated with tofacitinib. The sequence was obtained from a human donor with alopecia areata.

In DNA, the CDR3 is TGTGCCAGCAGATCGGTCGCGGGGTCGACAAATGAGCAGTTCTTC. Translating it yields CASRSVAGSTNEQFF. This chain joins TRBV6-6 and TRBJ2-1, with D possibly TRBD2 on 6 matching bases. This CDR3 is 15 amino acids long. Germline-derived CDR1 and CDR2 are MNHNY and SVGAGI (reference sequence). Deletions cut 6 bases from V and 7 bases from J, with 19 bases between.